The 10 T cell receptor beta chains reported below all come from one sample, sequenced in a study of blood T cell repertoires in COVID-19 (dated by TCRdb to the early 2020s). The library was generated by the immunoSEQ multiplex PCR assay. Here the immuneACCESS table is served through TCRdb, limited to in-frame sequences with V and J called. Missing clones are a known gap in these copies; in checked studies unresolved V genes cover under half, and the rest lacks a known reason. Counted in this sample were roughly 330,000 clones; roughly 86% of them appeared once. The top ten clonotypes cover about 5.2% of the sample. Input material: PBMCs or T cells enriched from blood (not recorded which). The source of these receptors is a woman in her 30s who had recovered from COVID-19.

This chain joins TRBV7-6 and TRBJ1-4; 7 bases are a match to TRBD1. CDR3 length: 17 residues. The germline CDR1 and CDR2 sequences are SGHVS and FNYEAQ. V lost 1 base and J lost 5; bases outside the gene matches: 10. The CDR3 loop reads CASSLGKRQGRNEKLFF. The DNA for the CDR3 is TGTGCCAGCAGCTTAGGAAAAAGACAGGGAAGAAATGAAAAACTGTTTTTT.

This clone showed up just once. The chain links TRBV4-2 to TRBJ2-3, with 7 bases identical to TRBD2. Germline-derived CDR1 and CDR2 are LGHNA and YNFKEQ. V dropped 0 bases and J dropped 14; count of bases not matched to a gene: 8. The CDR3 is 13 residues long. DNA for the CDR3: TGTGCCAGCAGCCAAGATAGGACTAGTCAGTGGTATTTT. Translating it yields CASSQDRTSQWYF.

This clone was seen a single time. This sequence joins TRBV6-1 and TRBJ2-7; 10 bases are shared with TRBD1. V gave up 6 bases and J gave up 3 bases; unmatched junction bases: 17. The V gene's germline CDR1 is MNHNS and CDR2 SASEGT. There are 18 residues in the CDR3. This CDR3 is CASSENSKGWTGGYEQYF. As DNA, the CDR3 is TGTGCCAGCAGCGAAAATAGCAAAGGTTGGACAGGGGGCTACGAGCAGTACTTC.

This clone was detected only once. The J gene is TRBJ2-7, the V gene TRBV19; D possibly corresponds to TRBD2 (5 bases). The germline V and J ends were trimmed by 6 bases and 1 base, with 19 bases remaining between them. This CDR3 contains 16 residues. CDR1 is LNHDA, CDR2 SQIVND, per germline (reference sequence). The CDR3 nucleotides read TGTGCCAGTAGCCCCCGGGGATCCACGACTTCCTACGAGCAGTACTTC. This sequence encodes CASSPRGSTTSYEQYF.

This chain uses TRBV2 with TRBJ2-7; tentatively, D is TRBD2 (5 bases). The ends were cut back, 4 bases at V and 3 bases at J, with 13 bases in the middle. Germline values: CDR1 SNHLY, CDR2 FYNNEI. This CDR3 is built from 14 residues. The CDR3 is CASSGQRTFYEQYF. As DNA, the CDR3 is TGTGCCAGCAGTGGCCAGCGGACCTTCTACGAGCAGTACTTC.

This sequence joins TRBV28 and TRBJ1-4; D gene uncertain. The V and J ends lost 0 bases and 6 bases respectively, with 8 bases between them. Per the germline V gene, CDR1 is MDHEN and CDR2 is SYDVKM. This CDR3 has 14 residues. The CDR3 spells CASSLWEADEKLFF. CDR3 nucleotides: TGTGCCAGCAGTTTATGGGAGGCAGATGAAAAACTGTTTTTT.

V and J are TRBV10-3 and TRBJ1-1; D perhaps matches TRBD1 (6 bases). V was shortened by 7 bases and J by 2 bases, with 11 bases between the two germline ends. The germline V gene encodes CDR1 ENHRY and CDR2 SYGVKD. CDR3 size: 13 residues. The CDR3 DNA sequence: TGTGCCATCACTAAGGACAGAAACACTGAAGCTTTCTTT. Translation: CAITKDRNTEAFF.

The chain uses TRBV9 and TRBJ2-3; TRBD2 matches at 10 bases. With 3 bases clipped from V and 2 bases from J, the junction kept 12 bases outside the gene matches. CDR1 is SGDLS and CDR2 is YYNGEE in the germline V gene. The CDR3 is made up of 18 amino acids. The CDR3 DNA reads as TGTGCCAGCAGCGCCACCCCCCAAGGACTAGCGGACACAGATACGCAGTATTTT. This translates into CASSATPQGLADTDTQYF.

The chain links TRBV19 to TRBJ2-5, with TRBD1 matching 8 bases. With V trimmed by 5 bases and J by 3 bases, 8 bases remained unmatched. Germline lookup yields CDR1 LNHDA and CDR2 SQIVND (reference sequence). CDR3 length: 15 residues. CDR3 residues: CASSPRQGRKETQYF. DNA of the CDR3: TGTGCCAGTAGTCCCCGACAGGGGAGGAAAGAGACCCAGTACTTC. The variable domain in full, completed from reference TRBV19 and TRBJ2-5, reads DGGITQSPKYLFRKEGQNVTLSCEQNLNHDAMYWYRQDPGQGLRLIYYSQIVNDFQKGDIAEGYSVSREKKESFPLTVTSAQKNPTAFYLCASSPRQGRKETQYFGPGTRLLVL.

This chain connects TRBV7-9 to TRBJ1-2; a weak D match, TRBD1 (5 bases). Germline values: CDR1 SEHNR, CDR2 FQNEAQ (reference sequence). V was clipped by 5 bases and J by 3 bases, with 25 bases between them. The CDR3 extends over 18 amino acids. The CDR3 is CASSPPNPRGLKDYGYTF. The CDR3 nucleotides read TGTGCCAGCAGCCCCCCCAACCCTCGGGGGTTGAAGGACTATGGCTACACCTTC.